This T cell receptor beta chain is drawn from a study of cytomegalovirus exposure and HLA in healthy donors. Study findings and constraints: Researchers had no immune exposure information except CMV serostatus available. Some highly shared sequence variants likely arose as a pipeline artifact. Three chains tied to CMV proved CMV antigen-specific in vitro.

Both 60 Vbeta primers and 13 Jbeta primers went into the PCR. Methods used by the authors: In a later analysis, 60 million to 90 million unique TCR beta chains included roughly 11 million shared by two or more donors. The table came from immunoSEQ multiplex PCR; TCRdb's copy has only in-frame clones and leaves some out. The V and J calls and clone size were taken over from that table, and D and trimming were inferred from the DNA. The sample totals tens of thousands of clones. Turning to this clone: The antigen is undetermined.

This CDR3 has 14 amino acids. With 5 bases removed from V and 2 bases from J, the gap between germline ends came to 12 bases. Per the germline V gene, CDR1 is MNHNS and CDR2 is SASEGT. Sequencing was done on a sample of PBMCs. The rearrangement links TRBV6-1 to TRBJ1-1, with D uncertain. The receptor's source is a man aged 35-49 years in good health and CMV-seronegative. The CDR3 region is CASSHARLNTEAFF. CDR3 sequence (DNA): TGTGCCAGCAGTCACGCCCGGTTAAACACTGAAGCTTTCTTT.